Described below is a single T cell receptor beta chain sequence and its context. Its specificity is not known. This sample is drawn from a study of CD8+ T cells in alopecia areata. Study results and limitations: Because one nonresponder was included, the link of baseline CD8+ expansion to response is considered uncertain. Affected scalp, especially in alopecia totalis/universalis, had a higher clonality than normal scalp did. Scalp specimens additionally yield sequences from normal skin's resident alphabeta T cells.

Investigators isolated RNA and reverse transcribed it into cDNA to act as the sequencing template. Sequencing was performed with immunoSEQ multiplex PCR; in TCRdb, only in-frame clones are kept and a portion is missing. The table includes roughly 110,000 clones, roughly three fifths detected once. The CDR3 runs to 15 residues. With 0 bases clipped from V and 3 bases from J, the junction kept 2 bases outside the gene matches. Per the germline V gene, CDR1 is SGHNT and CDR2 is YYREEE (reference sequence). As for treatment: oral pan-JAK inhibitor, 5-10 mg twice daily. PBMCs were stained for CD3, CD4 and CD8, and CD4+ and CD8+ T cells were sorted.

Here the sequenced sample was CD4+ T cells sorted from blood, taken at week 24, from a patient treated with tofacitinib. This clonotype was sampled from a human donor with alopecia areata. V usage is TRBV5-4 and J usage is TRBJ2-2; 7 bases map to TRBD2. The CDR3 region is CASSLGRGDTGELFF. In DNA, the CDR3 is TGTGCCAGCAGCTTGGGCCGGGGGGACACCGGGGAGCTGTTTTTT.